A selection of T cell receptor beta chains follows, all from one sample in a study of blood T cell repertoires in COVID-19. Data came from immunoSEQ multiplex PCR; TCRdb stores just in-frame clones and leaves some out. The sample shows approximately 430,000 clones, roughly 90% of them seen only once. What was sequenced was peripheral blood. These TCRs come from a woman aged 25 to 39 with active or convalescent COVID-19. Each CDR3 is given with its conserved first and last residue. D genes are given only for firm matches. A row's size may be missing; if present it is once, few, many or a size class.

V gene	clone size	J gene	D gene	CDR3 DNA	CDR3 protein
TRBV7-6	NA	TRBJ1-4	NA	TGTGCCAGCAGCTTACAGGTCGTGGGGGAGGGGAATGAAAAACTGTTTTTT	CASSLQVVGEGNEKLFF
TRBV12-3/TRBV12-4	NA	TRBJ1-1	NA	TGTGCCAGCAGTTTGAGAGAGAACACTGAAGCTTTCTTT	CASSLRENTEAFF
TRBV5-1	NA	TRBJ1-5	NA	TGCGCCAGCAGCTTGGACAGCCCTAGCAATCAGCCCCAGCATTTT	CASSLDSPSNQPQHF
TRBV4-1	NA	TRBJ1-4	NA	TGCGCCAGCAGCCACCCGCAAGGGGTGAGTGAAAAACTGTTTTTT	CASSHPQGVSEKLFF
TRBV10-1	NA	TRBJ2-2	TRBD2	TGCGCCAGCAGTGCTGGACTAGCGGTTACCGGGGAGCTGTTTTTT	CASSAGLAVTGELFF
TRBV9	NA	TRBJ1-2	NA	TGTGCCAGCAGCTCTCGACAGGCTTACTATGGCTACACCTTC	CASSSRQAYYGYTF
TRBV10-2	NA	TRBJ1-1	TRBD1	TGCGCCAGCAGTGTTGGGACAGCAGGGGGACGGTCGAACACTGAAGCTTTCTTT	CASSVGTAGGRSNTEAFF
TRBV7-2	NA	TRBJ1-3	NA	TGTGCCAGCAGCTTTGGTGCGGGGGTTTACTCTGGAAACACCATATATTTT	CASSFGAGVYSGNTIYF
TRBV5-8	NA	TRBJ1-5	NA	TGTGCCAGCAGCTTGTACAGGAACAATCAGCCCCAGCATTTT	CASSLYRNNQPQHF
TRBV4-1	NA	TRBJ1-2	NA	TGCGCCAGCAGCCAAGATATAGGCAGGTCAAACTATGGCTACACCTTC	CASSQDIGRSNYGYTF
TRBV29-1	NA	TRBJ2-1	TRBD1	TGCAGCGTTGACAAGGGGGCCACCTACAATGAGCAGTTCTTC	CSVDKGATYNEQFF
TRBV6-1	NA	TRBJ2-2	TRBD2	TGTGCCAGCAGTGATACTAGCGGGGGGGCCGGGGAGCTGTTTTTT	CASSDTSGGAGELFF
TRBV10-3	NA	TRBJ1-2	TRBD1	TGTGCCATCAGGACGGGACAGAGGGCTCCAGGGGGCTACACCTTC	CAIRTGQRAPGGYTF
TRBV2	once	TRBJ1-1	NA	TGTGCCAGCAGTGTAGACAGTCTTCCCACTGAAGCTTTCTTT	CASSVDSLPTEAFF
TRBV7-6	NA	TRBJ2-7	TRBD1	TGTGCCAGCAGCTTAGGCGGGGGACAGGGTTCCTACGAGCAGTACTTC	CASSLGGGQGSYEQYF
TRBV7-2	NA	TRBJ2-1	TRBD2	TGTGCCAGCAGCCCTCGTTCCGGGAGGGACCACAATGAGCAGTTCTTC	CASSPRSGRDHNEQFF
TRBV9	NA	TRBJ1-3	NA	TGTGCCAGCAGCGTAGGGGACTTGCTCGGAAACACCATATATTTT	CASSVGDLLGNTIYF
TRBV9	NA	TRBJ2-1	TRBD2	TGTGCCAGCAGCGCCGGGACTAGCGGGATCACGGACAATGAGCAGTTCTTC	CASSAGTSGITDNEQFF
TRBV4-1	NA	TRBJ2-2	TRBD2	TGCGCCAGCAGCCAAGTCCTAGCGGAGAACACCGGGGAGCTGTTTTTT	CASSQVLAENTGELFF
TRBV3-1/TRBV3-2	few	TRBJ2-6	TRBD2	TGTGCCAGCAGCCAAGGGACTAGCGGGGGCGGGGCCAACGTCCTGACTTTC	CASSQGTSGGGANVLTF
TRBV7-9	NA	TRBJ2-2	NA	TGTGCCAGCAGCCCCCTAGTGAATCCGCCCGGGGAGCTGTTTTTT	CASSPLVNPPGELFF
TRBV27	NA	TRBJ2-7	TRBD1	TGTGCCAGCAGACCGACAGGGGAGCGCTCCTACGAGCAGTACTTC	CASRPTGERSYEQYF
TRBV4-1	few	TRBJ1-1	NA	TGCGCCAGCAGCCAAGATGTCAGGGGTACTGAAGCTTTCTTT	CASSQDVRGTEAFF